The 21 T cell receptor beta chains in this list originate from one sample, sequenced in a study of control samples from healthy donors and cancer patients. The protocol was immunoSEQ multiplex PCR, while the TCRdb copy is restricted to in-frame clones and leaves out a portion. The sample lists about 130,000 clones, about 95% occurring once. The sequenced sample was blood. These receptors were obtained from a man younger than 40 in good health.

The chain couples TRBV14 to TRBJ1-1; possibly TRBD1 for D (6 bases). Germline values: CDR1 SGHDN, CDR2 FVKESK. This CDR3 region has 15 residues. Trimming shortened V by 4 bases and J by 5 bases, and 17 bases separated the two germline ends. The CDR3 region is CASSPISGGGTEAFF. The DNA of the CDR3 is TGTGCCAGCAGCCCGATCTCCGGGGGCGGAACTGAAGCTTTCTTT.

The CDR3, as DNA: TGTGCCAGCAGCCAAGATCCAGGGGGAGGCTATGGCTACACCTTC. The encoded protein is CASSQDPGGGYGYTF. The V gene is TRBV4-2, the J gene TRBJ1-2; 7 nucleotides align to TRBD1. The CDR3 has 15 residues. V lost 0 bases and J lost 4; bases outside the gene matches: 5. Per germline, CDR1 LGHNA and CDR2 YNFKEQ.

The chain carries TRBV5-4 and TRBJ2-7, with 7 nucleotides matching TRBD2. After removal of 5 bases from V and 2 bases from J, the junction contained 10 bases not matched to a gene. The CDR3 totals 15 residues. Germline values: CDR1 SGHNT, CDR2 YYREEE (reference sequence). CDR3 DNA sequence: TGTGCCAGCAGTTGGGGGACGGGGGGACCCTACGAGCAGTACTTC. It codes for CASSWGTGGPYEQYF. The full variable domain, completed using reference TRBV5-4 and TRBJ2-7, is ETGVTQSPTHLIKTRGQQVTLRCSSQSGHNTVSWYQQALGQGPQFIFQYYREEENGRGNFPPRFSGLQFPNYSSELNVNALELDDSALYLCASSWGTGGPYEQYFGPGTRLTVT.

This chain uses TRBV5-6 with TRBJ2-5; D is perhaps TRBD1 (5 bases). Per the germline V gene, CDR1 is SGHDT and CDR2 is YYEEEE. This CDR3 region has 14 residues. V gave up 1 base and J gave up 2 bases, with 9 bases separating them. Here the CDR3 DNA reads TGTGCCAGCAGCTTGTGGACACGACAAGAGACCCAGTACTTC. Residues: CASSLWTRQETQYF.

The V gene is TRBV25-1, the J gene TRBJ1-1; D gene uncertain. Trimming removed 7 bases from V and 2 bases from J, with 5 bases in between. The CDR3 has 11 residues. The germline CDR1 and CDR2 sequences are MGHDK and SYGVNS. CDR3 sequence reads: CASIFNTEAFF. In DNA, the CDR3 is TGTGCCAGCATCTTCAACACTGAAGCTTTCTTT. Full variable domain (remainder filled in from reference TRBV25-1 and TRBJ1-1): EADIYQTPRYLVIGTGKKITLECSQTMGHDKMYWYQQDPGMELHLIHYSYGVNSTEKGDLSSESTVSRIRTEHFPLTLESARPSHTSQYLCASIFNTEAFFGQGTRLTVV.

The chain links TRBV27 to TRBJ2-7; D remains ambiguous. V was trimmed by 5 bases and J by 0 bases, leaving 8 bases between them. The germline CDR1 and CDR2 sequences are MNHEY and SMNVEV (reference sequence). The CDR3 spans 13 residues. DNA for the CDR3: TGTGCCAGCAGTCCCAGGAGCTCCTACGAGCAGTACTTC. Its protein is CASSPRSSYEQYF.

The chain carries TRBV9 and TRBJ2-7; 8 bases align to TRBD2. From germline, CDR1 is SGDLS and CDR2 YYNGEE. V lost 3 bases, J lost 2 bases, and 16 bases stayed unmatched. The CDR3 length is 18 residues. CDR3: CASSAGGGGPGRAYEQYF. The CDR3 bases are TGTGCCAGCAGCGCCGGTGGGGGTGGCCCCGGGAGGGCCTACGAGCAGTACTTC.

The genes are TRBV6-2 or TRBV6-3 and TRBJ2-7; weak D call: TRBD1 (5 bases). V lost 6 bases and J lost 2, with 11 bases in between. This CDR3 spans 13 amino acids. Germline CDR1 and CDR2: MNHEY and SVGEGT. DNA of the CDR3: TGTGCCAGCAGCTGGGGCACCGCCTACGAGCAGTACTTC. Translated, it gives CASSWGTAYEQYF.

DNA of the CDR3: TGTGCCAGCAGCCTACAGGGGAGCCTTAGCACAGATACGCAGTATTTT. Encoded protein: CASSLQGSLSTDTQYF. The rearrangement uses TRBV6-2 or TRBV6-3 and TRBJ2-3; 7 positions agree with TRBD1. With 6 bases clipped from V and 0 bases from J, the junction kept 9 bases outside the gene matches. CDR1 MNHEY and CDR2 SVGEGT come from the germline V gene. CDR3 size: 16 residues.

The V gene is TRBV30, the J gene TRBJ1-6; 7 nucleotides agree with TRBD1. V shed 5 bases and J 5 bases; nucleotides not matched to a gene: 9. Germline V gene data show CDR1 as GTSNPN and CDR2 as SVGIG (reference sequence). The CDR3 is 15 amino acids. The CDR3 protein is CAWSSGTENNSPLHF. For the CDR3, the DNA is TGTGCCTGGTCCTCCGGGACAGAAAATAATTCACCCCTCCACTTT.

This chain joins TRBV7-2 and TRBJ2-5; 9 nucleotides line up with TRBD2. The CDR3 spans 16 residues. J gave up 1 base and V 5 bases, and 8 bases lay outside the gene matches. CDR1 and CDR2 (germline): SGHTA, FQGNSA. CDR3 amino acids: CASSHTSGRSQETQYF. The CDR3 bases are TGTGCCAGCAGCCATACTAGCGGGCGGAGCCAAGAGACCCAGTACTTC.

This chain connects TRBV18 to TRBJ1-2; 9 nucleotides align to TRBD1. Germline values: CDR1 KGHSH, CDR2 LQKENI. The junction had 8 bases not matched to a gene; V was cut back by 3 bases and J by 6 bases. The CDR3 totals 15 residues. The chain's CDR3 is CASSPIQTGGHGYTF. The CDR3 coding sequence is TGTGCCAGCTCACCCATTCAAACAGGGGGCCATGGCTACACCTTC. The variable domain in full, completed from reference TRBV18 and TRBJ1-2, reads NAGVMQNPRHLVRRRGQEARLRCSPMKGHSHVYWYRQLPEEGLKFMVYLQKENIIDESGMPKERFSAEFPKEGPSILRIQQVVRGDSAAYFCASSPIQTGGHGYTFGSGTRLTVV.

The V gene is TRBV28, the J gene TRBJ1-5; 7 bases match TRBD1. Germline lookup yields CDR1 MDHEN and CDR2 SYDVKM. The trim removed 3 bases at V and 1 base at J, leaving 12 bases unmatched. The CDR3 has 18 residues. The CDR3 nucleotides read TGTGCCAGCAGTTTGTCTCAGGTGAGGGGGCGCAGCAATCAGCCCCAGCATTTT. It is translated as CASSLSQVRGRSNQPQHF.

The V and J genes are TRBV4-1 and TRBJ1-6; no clear D. The length of the CDR3 is 15 residues. Germline V CDR1 and CDR2: MGHRA, YSYEKL. Deletions cut 3 bases from V and 3 bases from J, with 9 bases between. In DNA form, the CDR3 reads TGCGCCAGCAGCCAGGATGGCCACTATAATTCACCCCTCCACTTT. Amino acids: CASSQDGHYNSPLHF.

In its sample, this clone was seen once. This chain connects TRBV19 to TRBJ1-6; D gene uncertain. CDR1 and CDR2 from the germline V gene are LNHDA and SQIVND (reference sequence). The CDR3 covers 15 residues. V lost 5 bases to trimming and J lost 5 bases, with 13 bases between them. For the CDR3, the DNA is TGTGCCAGTAGTCCCCGTCGTGGAAATAATTCACCCCTCCACTTT. Translation: CASSPRRGNNSPLHF.

This clone was seen a single time. The chain recombines TRBV6-1 with TRBJ2-3; perhaps TRBD2 as D (5 bases). The CDR3 totals 14 residues. V lost 1 base and J 1 base, leaving 6 bases between the germline ends. From germline, CDR1 is MNHNS and CDR2 SASEGT. CDR3 loop: CASSEGRGTDTQYF. CDR3 bases: TGTGCCAGCAGTGAAGGGCGGGGCACAGATACGCAGTATTTT.

This chain links TRBV21-1 with TRBJ1-5. TRBV21-1 is reported as a pseudogene. The CDR3 is 16 residues long. CDR3 sequence (DNA): TGTGCCAGCAGCCCAAGGGGGGACGTCAGCAATCAGCCCCAGCATTTT. Translation gives CASSPRGDVSNQPQHF.

This clone was counted once. The chain carries TRBV11-2 and TRBJ2-7; D gene unclear. V lost 8 bases and J lost 0, with 8 bases in between. The germline CDR1 and CDR2 sequences are SGHAT and FQNNGV. There are 12 residues in the CDR3. The CDR3 bases are TGTGCCAGCCGAACCATCTCCTACGAGCAGTACTTC. Encoded protein: CASRTISYEQYF. The whole variable domain, remainder taken from reference TRBV11-2 and TRBJ2-7, is EAGVAQSPRYKIIEKRQSVAFWCNPISGHATLYWYQQILGQGPKLLIQFQNNGVVDDSQLPKDRFSAERLKGVDSTLKIQPAKLEDSAVYLCASRTISYEQYFGPGTRLTVT.

This clone was observed a handful of times. The J gene is TRBJ2-7, the V gene TRBV4-3; D is uncertain. The CDR3 length is 16 residues. The germline CDR1 and CDR2 sequences are LGHNA and YSLEER. Trimming took off 0 bases at V and 3 bases at J, with 15 bases between the two ends. CDR3 coding DNA: TGCGCCAGCAGCCAAGATAGAGGATCCGGCGGCTACGAGCAGTACTTC. As protein: CASSQDRGSGGYEQYF.

The rearrangement links TRBV6-5 to TRBJ1-2, with a possible D match to TRBD1 (5 bases). CDR3 length equals 15 residues. The V end was cut by 2 bases, the J end by 5 bases, with 15 bases between. Per the germline V gene, CDR1 is MNHEY and CDR2 is SVGAGI. CDR3 loop: CASSYKAGPAYGYTF. For the CDR3, the DNA is TGTGCCAGCAGTTACAAGGCGGGGCCAGCATATGGCTACACCTTC.

V and J are TRBV18 and TRBJ1-6; possibly TRBD1 for D (5 bases). The CDR3 is made up of 16 amino acids. Trimming took 6 bases from V and 0 from J, leaving 12 bases between them. Germline CDR1 is KGHSH and CDR2 is LQKENI. DNA for the CDR3: TGTGCCAGCTCCAATGACAGTTTCTCCTATAATTCACCCCTCCACTTT. It is translated as CASSNDSFSYNSPLHF.